A single sample is the source of the 11 T cell receptor beta chains below, sequenced in a study of T cells in Graves' hyperthyroidism and ophthalmopathy. Amplification targeted TCR beta CDR3 regions from RNA transcripts. The HTBI primer set served for first-round RT-PCR of the TCR CDR3. Each CDR3 protein is one row after TCRdb ran MiXCR on the multiplex PCR reads. The sample lists 490,000 or so distinct CDR3 sequences, about 22% occurring once. The sequenced material came from blood. The receptors derive from an older woman with Graves' ophthalmopathy.

This clonotype was seen repeatedly, ten times or more. The rearrangement uses TRBV6-2 or TRBV6-3 and TRBJ1-1; 12 bases line up with TRBD1. V dropped 6 bases and J dropped 6; count of bases not matched to a gene: 8. CDR1 and CDR2 (germline): MNHEY, SVGEGT. The CDR3 covers 15 residues. This CDR3 is CASRDPGQGAAEAFF. CDR3 sequence (DNA): TGTGCCAGCAGAGATCCGGGACAGGGGGCGGCTGAAGCTTTCTTT.

The chain carries TRBV5-1 and TRBJ2-7, with D uncertain. V dropped 0 bases and J dropped 5 bases, with 6 bases sitting between them. The germline V gene has CDR1 SGHRS and CDR2 YFSETQ. The CDR3 runs 12 residues. The CDR3 reads CASSLDGHEQYF. CDR3 nucleotide sequence: TGCGCCAGCAGCTTGGACGGGCACGAGCAGTACTTC.

The chain has TRBV3-1 and TRBJ1-1; D is ambiguous. Germline V gene data show CDR1 as LGHDT and CDR2 as YNNKEL (reference sequence). The CDR3 extends over 13 amino acids. Trimming shortened V by 1 base and J by 8 bases, and 11 bases separated the two germline ends. DNA of the CDR3: TGTGCCAGCAGCCAAGTCCCATCCCAAGAAGCTTTCTTT. Encoded protein: CASSQVPSQEAFF.

Many counts were recorded for this clonotype. V gene TRBV28 combines with J gene TRBJ2-7; no clear D gene. The CDR3 is 13 amino acids. Trimming cost V 3 bases and J 4 bases, with 10 bases left between them. Germline values: CDR1 MDHEN, CDR2 SYDVKM. The CDR3 is CASSFGTVYEQYF. For the CDR3, the DNA is TGTGCCAGCAGTTTTGGAACTGTATACGAGCAGTACTTC.

The table lists this clonotype with many counts. DNA of the CDR3: TGTGCCAGCAGTCTGACCCACGGCACTGAAGCTTTCTTT. Its protein product is CASSLTHGTEAFF. The V gene is TRBV28, the J gene TRBJ1-1; no clear D gene. There are 13 residues in the CDR3. Germline V gene sequence: CDR1 MDHEN, CDR2 SYDVKM. Deletions cut 5 bases from V and 4 bases from J, with 11 bases between.

As to this clonotype: One end of the junction is discordant with germline, which a read error may explain. CDR3 in DNA: TGTGCCAGCAGCTCGGGACCCCAGGGGACCAATTCACTCCTCCACTTT. This gives the protein CASSSGPQGTNSLLHF. V and J are TRBV7-9 and TRBJ1-6, with D perhaps TRBD1 (6 bases). The CDR3 is made up of 16 amino acids. Germline CDR1 and CDR2: SEHNR and FQNEAQ (reference sequence).

This clonotype has more than one count but fewer than ten. The rearrangement joins TRBV20-1 to TRBJ2-7; 8 nucleotides agree with TRBD2. V gave up 1 base and J gave up 3 bases; unmatched junction bases: 2. The CDR3 extends over 13 amino acids. Germline V gene lookup returns CDR1 DFQATT and CDR2 SNEGSKA (reference sequence). CDR3 coding DNA: TGCAGTGCTAGAGTAGCGGGACTCTACGAGCAGTACTTC. Translated, it gives CSARVAGLYEQYF.

This clonotype was recorded a few times. The chain has TRBV10-3 and TRBJ1-2; D is undetermined. The V end was cut by 0 bases, the J end by 4 bases, with 15 bases between. The germline V gene has CDR1 ENHRY and CDR2 SYGVKD. The CDR3 has 16 amino acids. The DNA for the CDR3 is TGTGCCATCAGTGAGTCAGGGCTGGCGGCGGGCTATGGCTACACCTTC. It yields the protein CAISESGLAAGYGYTF.

The chain joins TRBV6-1 to TRBJ1-5; 8 bases are a match to TRBD1. Trimming cost V 4 bases and J 0 bases; bases outside gene matches: 2. The length of the CDR3 is 15 residues. Germline CDR1 MNHNS, CDR2 SASEGT. The CDR3 DNA reads as TGTGCCAGCAGTGGGACAGGGATTAGCAATCAGCCCCAGCATTTT. This gives the protein CASSGTGISNQPQHF.

The CDR3: CASSGPALGAYEQYF. The CDR3 bases are TGTGCCAGTAGTGGCCCCGCGCTTGGGGCTTACGAGCAGTACTTC. The chain combines TRBV19 with TRBJ2-7, with D tentatively TRBD1 (5 bases). Between the trimmed V and J ends, which lost 5 bases and 4 bases, there was a span of 18 bases. The V gene's germline CDR1 is LNHDA and CDR2 SQIVND (reference sequence). CDR3 length equals 15 residues.

This clonotype was seen only a few times. The chain combines TRBV20-1 with TRBJ1-5; possible D gene TRBD1, 6 bases. CDR3 length equals 15 residues. Germline lookup yields CDR1 DFQATT and CDR2 SNEGSKA (reference sequence). The CDR3 coding sequence is TGCAGCTCACCTGGACAGCCCTTTGGGGGGCAGCCCCAGCATTTT. It translates to CSSPGQPFGGQPQHF.